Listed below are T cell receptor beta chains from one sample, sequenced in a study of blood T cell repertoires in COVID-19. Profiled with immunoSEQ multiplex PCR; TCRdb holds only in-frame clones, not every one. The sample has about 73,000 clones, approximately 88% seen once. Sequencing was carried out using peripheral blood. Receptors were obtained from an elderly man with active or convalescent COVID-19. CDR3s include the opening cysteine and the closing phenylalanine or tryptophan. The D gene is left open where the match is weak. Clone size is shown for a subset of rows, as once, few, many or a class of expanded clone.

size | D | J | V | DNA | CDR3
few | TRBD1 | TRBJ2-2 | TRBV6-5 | TGTGCCAGCAGTTACAGGCAGGGGGCATCGGGGGAGCTGTTTTTT | CASSYRQGASGELFF
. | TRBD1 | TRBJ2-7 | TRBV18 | TGTGCCAGCTCACTCCGGGACAGGGCCGAGCAGTACTTC | CASSLRDRAEQYF
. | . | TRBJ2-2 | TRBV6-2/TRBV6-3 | TGTGCCAGCAGTTACTCTGGGACTTACAAGGAGGCCGGGGAGCTGTTTTTT | CASSYSGTYKEAGELFF
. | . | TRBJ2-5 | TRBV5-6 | TGTGCCAGCAGCCCTATAACAGTTCAAGAGACCCAGTACTTC | CASSPITVQETQYF
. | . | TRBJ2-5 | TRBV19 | TGTGCCAGTAGTCCGGGACTTTGGGACGAGACCCAGTACTTC | CASSPGLWDETQYF
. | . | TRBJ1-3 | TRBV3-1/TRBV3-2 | TGTGCCAGCAGCCAAGACCAGTCCTCTGGAAACACCATATATTTT | CASSQDQSSGNTIYF
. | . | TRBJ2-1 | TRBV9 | TGTGCCAGCAGCGTAGGTAACAATGAGCAGTTCTTC | CASSVGNNEQFF
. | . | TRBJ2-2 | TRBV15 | TGTGCCACCAGGCGGACAGTCGGGAAAACCGGGGAGCTGTTTTTT | CATRRTVGKTGELFF
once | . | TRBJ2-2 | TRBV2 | TGTGCCAGCAGTGACCGAGGCTGGGAGCTGTTTTTT | CASSDRGWELFF
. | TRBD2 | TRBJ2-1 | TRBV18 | TGTGCCAGCTCACCATTCGCGGGAGTCTCCTACAATGAGCAGTTCTTC | CASSPFAGVSYNEQFF
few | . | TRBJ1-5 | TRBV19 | TGTGCCAGTAACTCCGCAGGGCGCAATCAGCCCCAGCATTTT | CASNSAGRNQPQHF
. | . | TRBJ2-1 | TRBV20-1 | TGCAGTGCTAGTTGGGTCGGAGACTACAATGAGCAGTTCTTC | CSASWVGDYNEQFF
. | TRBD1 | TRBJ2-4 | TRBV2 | TGTGCCAGCAGTGGACAGGGGACGAATAGGGCCAAAAACATTCAGTACTTC | CASSGQGTNRAKNIQYF
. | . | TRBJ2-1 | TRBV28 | TGTGCCAGCACCCGTAGCGGAACGCCCTACAATGAGCAGTTCTTC | CASTRSGTPYNEQFF
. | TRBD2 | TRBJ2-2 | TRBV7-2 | TGTGCCAGCAGGTTGACTAGCGGGAGGACGAACACCGGGGAGCTGTTTTTT | CASRLTSGRTNTGELFF
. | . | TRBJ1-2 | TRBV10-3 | TGTGCCATTGGACAGTCCGGGTTTGGCTACACCTTC | CAIGQSGFGYTF
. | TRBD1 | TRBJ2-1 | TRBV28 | TGTGCCAGCACTCCCGGGACAGGCTACAATGAGCAGTTCTTC | CASTPGTGYNEQFF
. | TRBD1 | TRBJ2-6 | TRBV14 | TGTGCCAGCAGCCGTTTACCGGGACAGAGCTCTGGGGCCAACGTCCTGACTTTC | CASSRLPGQSSGANVLTF
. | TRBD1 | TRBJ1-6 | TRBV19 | TGTGCCAGTAGTATATCAGGGGGCATGCGGAATTCACCCCTCCACTTT | CASSISGGMRNSPLHF
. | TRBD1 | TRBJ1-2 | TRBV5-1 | TGCGCCAGCAGCTCCGGGACAGGCCCTGGCTACACCTTC | CASSSGTGPGYTF
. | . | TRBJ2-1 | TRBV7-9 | TGTGCCAGCAGCTTACGAGGCGGGGGCCCAACCTACAATGAGCAGTTCTTC | CASSLRGGGPTYNEQFF
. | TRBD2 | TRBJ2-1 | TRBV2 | TGTGCCAGCAGTGAAAAGGGCGGGAGACAGTTCTTC | CASSEKGGRQFF
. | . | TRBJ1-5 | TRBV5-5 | TGTGCCAGCAGCTTGGTTGGCAGGCCGCCCCAGCATTTT | CASSLVGRPPQHF
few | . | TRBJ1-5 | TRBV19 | TGTGCCAGTATCTCAGCGGCGGCAGGCAATCAGCCCCAGCATTTT | CASISAAAGNQPQHF
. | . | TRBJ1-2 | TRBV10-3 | TGTGCCATCAGTGAATTGGGGGGAAACTATGGCTACACCTTC | CAISELGGNYGYTF
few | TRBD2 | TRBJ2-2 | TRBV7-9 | TGTGCCAGCACCGCGACCCTAGCGGCGTACACCGGGGAGCTGTTTTTT | CASTATLAAYTGELFF
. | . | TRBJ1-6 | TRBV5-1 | TGCGCCAGCAGCCCGACCCCGACAGTCCCCTATAATTCACCCCTCCACTTT | CASSPTPTVPYNSPLHF
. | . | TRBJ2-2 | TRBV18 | TGTGCCAGCTCACAACAGGGATACACCGGGGAGCTGTTTTTT | CASSQQGYTGELFF
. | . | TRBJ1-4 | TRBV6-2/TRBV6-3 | TGTGCCAGCAGCCCCGGGTGGCGGAATGAAAAACTGTTTTTT | CASSPGWRNEKLFF
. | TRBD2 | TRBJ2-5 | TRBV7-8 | TGTGCCAGCAGTCTGGGCGGGGGGGGCGCGGAGACCCAGTACTTC | CASSLGGGGAETQYF
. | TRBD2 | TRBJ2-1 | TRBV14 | TGTGCCAGCAGCATAAGTGCCCCTAGCGGCTACAATGAGCAGTTCTTC | CASSISAPSGYNEQFF
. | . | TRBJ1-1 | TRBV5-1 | TGCGCCAGCAGCTTGGTCCCCGGGGTTGGGGAGAACACTGAAGCTTTCTTT | CASSLVPGVGENTEAFF
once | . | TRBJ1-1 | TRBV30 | TGTGCCTGGAGTGTACGTGGCAGATATGCTGAAGCTTTCTTT | CAWSVRGRYAEAFF
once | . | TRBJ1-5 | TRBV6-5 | TGTGCCAGCAGGCCGGGACTTAGCAATCAGCCCCAGCATTTT | CASRPGLSNQPQHF
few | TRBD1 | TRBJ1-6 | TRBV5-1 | TGCGCCAGCAGCCCCTTTCCCTACTCAGGGACAGATTCACCCCTCCACTTT | CASSPFPYSGTDSPLHF
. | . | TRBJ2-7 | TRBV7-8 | TGTGCCAGCAGCTTAGGGGGCGGTAGCTCCTACGAGCAGTACTTC | CASSLGGGSSYEQYF
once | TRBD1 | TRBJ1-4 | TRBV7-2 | TGTGCCAGCAGCTTCACCAGGGGGGTAAATGAAAAACTGTTTTTT | CASSFTRGVNEKLFF
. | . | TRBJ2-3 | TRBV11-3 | TGTGCCAGCAGCCTTAGATCGGTGAGCACAGATACGCAGTATTTT | CASSLRSVSTDTQYF
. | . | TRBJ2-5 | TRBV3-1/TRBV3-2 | TGTGCCAGCAACTCAAGAGGGTCACAAGAGACCCAGTACTTC | CASNSRGSQETQYF
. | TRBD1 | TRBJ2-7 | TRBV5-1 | TGCGCCAGCAGCCTGGGACAGAACTACGAGCAGTACTTC | CASSLGQNYEQYF
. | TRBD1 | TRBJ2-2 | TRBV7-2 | TGTGCCAGCAGTCCACAGGGGGCGTTAGCCACCGGGGAGCTGTTTTTT | CASSPQGALATGELFF
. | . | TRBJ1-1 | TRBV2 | TGTGCCAGCAGTGCCGGTCACGCTCTTAACACTGAAGCTTTCTTT | CASSAGHALNTEAFF
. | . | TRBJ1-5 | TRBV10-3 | TGTGCCGCCGGTGGGGGACAAGGCAATCAGCCCCAGCATTTT | CAAGGGQGNQPQHF